The 5 T cell receptor beta chains presented below share a single source sample, sequenced in a study of shared clonotypes between healthy human individuals. Clones were sequenced by immunoSEQ multiplex PCR, and TCRdb holds only the in-frame ones, with some missing. Of 2 million to 2.5 million clones in the sample, 90% to 97% were seen once. Sequenced sample: naive CD4+ T cells sorted from blood. Subset of the sample: CD45RA+ positively selected. Receptors were obtained from a young man in good health.

This clone was seen once. The rearrangement joins TRBV7-2 to TRBJ2-3, with D possibly TRBD1 on 6 matching bases. Per the germline V gene, CDR1 is SGHTA and CDR2 is FQGNSA. The CDR3 extends over 15 amino acids. Trimming stripped 4 bases from V and 1 base from J, with 12 bases between. The CDR3 sequence: CASSWGRAGTDTQYF. The CDR3 DNA follows: TGTGCCAGCAGCTGGGGGCGGGCGGGCACAGATACGCAGTATTTT. Filled out from reference TRBV7-2 and TRBJ2-3, the complete variable domain reads GAGVSQSPSNKVTEKGKDVELRCDPISGHTALYWYRQSLGQGLEFLIYFQGNSAPDKSGLPSDRFSAERTGGSVSTLTIQRTQQEDSAVYLCASSWGRAGTDTQYFGPGTRLTVL.

The chain couples TRBV5-6 to TRBJ1-2; TRBD1 matches 11 bases. The CDR3 loop spans 15 amino acids. Losses at the gene ends were 5 bases for V and 4 bases for J; bases not matched to a gene: 7. CDR1 is SGHDT and CDR2 is YYEEEE in the germline V gene. CDR3 DNA: TGTGCCAGCAGTCAGGACAGGGGGCTGGGCTATGGCTACACCTTC. Protein sequence: CASSQDRGLGYGYTF.

The chain recombines TRBV5-1 with TRBJ2-5; tentatively, D is TRBD1 (5 bases). V was cut by 0 bases and J by 3 bases, with 9 bases left in between. The CDR3 totals 14 residues. Per germline, CDR1 SGHRS and CDR2 YFSETQ. The CDR3: CASSLGQPEETQYF. The CDR3 DNA is TGCGCCAGCAGCTTGGGACAGCCCGAAGAGACCCAGTACTTC.

The chain has TRBV6-5 and TRBJ2-7; the D gene is possibly TRBD1 (6 bases). Trimming took 6 bases from V and 2 from J, leaving 17 bases between them. The CDR3 is 15 amino acids. Germline V gene data show CDR1 as MNHEY and CDR2 as SVGAGI. The CDR3 is CASRRTGQGPYEQYF. CDR3 DNA sequence: TGTGCCAGCAGGCGCACAGGGCAAGGGCCCTACGAGCAGTACTTC.

The rearrangement joins TRBV5-4 to TRBJ1-3, with 7 nucleotides matching TRBD1. The CDR3 has 16 residues. With 0 bases clipped from V and 0 bases from J, the junction kept 3 bases outside the gene matches. The germline CDR1 and CDR2 sequences are SGHNT and YYREEE (reference sequence). This CDR3 reads CASSLGGGNSGNTIYF. CDR3 sequence (DNA): TGTGCCAGCAGCTTGGGAGGGGGCAACTCTGGAAACACCATATATTTT.